Described below is a single T cell receptor beta chain sequence and its context. The antigen is unknown. The data are from a study of blood T cells in healthy people across ages. Overall study results and limits: A roughly linear age-dependent decrease characterized TCR beta diversity per million T cells. Strong correlation was found linking TCR beta diversity to naive T cell percentage. The lack of PBMC sorting stopped any conclusive naive versus antigen-experienced comparison.

Trimming removed 6 bases at V and 2 bases at J, with 10 bases between. This CDR3 comprises 13 residues. Alongside a J-beta primer mix, a sample-barcoded 5' primer served in a second PCR lasting about 7 to 11 cycles. The study obtained at least 3 million CDR3-containing paired-end reads from every sample. TCRdb fed the 5' RACE reads into MiXCR, producing one record per CDR3 protein. Of 780,000 or so distinct CDR3 sequences in the sample, roughly 56% are singletons; the top ten hold roughly 24%. Sequenced input: blood. The receptor was isolated from a man aged 35-49 years in good health. The chain combines TRBV12-3 or TRBV12-4 with TRBJ1-1; D is unclear. CDR3 coding DNA: TGTGCCAGCAGCTATTCCGATAACACTGAAGCTTTCTTT. Translation: CASSYSDNTEAFF.